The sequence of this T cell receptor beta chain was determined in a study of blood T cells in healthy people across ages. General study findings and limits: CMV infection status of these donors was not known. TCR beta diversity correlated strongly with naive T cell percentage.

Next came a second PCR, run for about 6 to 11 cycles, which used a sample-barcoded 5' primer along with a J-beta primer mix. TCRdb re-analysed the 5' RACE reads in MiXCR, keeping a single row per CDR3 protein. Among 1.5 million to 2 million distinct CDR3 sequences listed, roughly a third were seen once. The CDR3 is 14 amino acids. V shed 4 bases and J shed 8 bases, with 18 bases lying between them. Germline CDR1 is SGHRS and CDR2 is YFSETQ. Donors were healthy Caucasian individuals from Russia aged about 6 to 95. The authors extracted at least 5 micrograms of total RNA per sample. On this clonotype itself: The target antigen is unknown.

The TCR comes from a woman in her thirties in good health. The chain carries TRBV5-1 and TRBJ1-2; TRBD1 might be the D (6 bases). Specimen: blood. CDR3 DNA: TGCGCCAGCAGCGGGAACAGGGAGGATAGGGGCTACACCTTC. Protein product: CASSGNREDRGYTF.